The 10 T cell receptor beta chains listed next were all sequenced from one sample in a study of T cell changes during pregnancy in multiple sclerosis. Here immunoSEQ multiplex PCR was the method, and the copy in TCRdb shows in-frame clones only, minus some. The sample yields approximately 44,000 clones, about 88% seen once. Sequences were derived from CD4+ T cells from peripheral blood mononuclear cells, sampled in the first trimester of pregnancy. These receptors all stem from a female donor with multiple sclerosis, enrolled in a pregnancy study.

The V call is TRBV7-6, the J call TRBJ2-1; TRBD1 aligns across 7 bases. The CDR3 is 16 amino acids. Germline assignment: CDR1 SGHVS and CDR2 FNYEAQ. J gave up 0 bases and V 0 bases, and 2 bases lay outside the gene matches. For the CDR3, the DNA is TGTGCCAGCAGCTTAGCTTACAGGGGCTCCTACAATGAGCAGTTCTTC. Its protein product is CASSLAYRGSYNEQFF.

This clone appeared a single time. The genes are TRBV7-2 and TRBJ2-5, with 9 bases lining up with TRBD2. The CDR3 loop spans 18 amino acids. Germline loops: CDR1 SGHTA, CDR2 FQGNSA. The V segment lost 1 base and the J segment 6 bases; nucleotides outside the gene matches: 15. The CDR3 loop is CASSLGAGGPGFIQTQYF. DNA of the CDR3: TGTGCCAGCAGCTTAGGGGCGGGAGGGCCCGGATTTATTCAGACCCAGTACTTC. Variable domain in full (rest from reference TRBV7-2 and TRBJ2-5): GAGVSQSPSNKVTEKGKDVELRCDPISGHTALYWYRQSLGQGLEFLIYFQGNSAPDKSGLPSDRFSAERTGGSVSTLTIQRTQQEDSAVYLCASSLGAGGPGFIQTQYFGPGTRLLVL.

The chain combines TRBV15 with TRBJ1-2; D is perhaps TRBD1 (5 bases). CDR1 and CDR2 from the germline V gene are LNHNV and YYDKDF (reference sequence). Trimming removed 0 bases at V and 0 bases at J, with 11 bases between. The CDR3 is 16 amino acids. CDR3 nucleotides: TGTGCCACCAGCAGAGAATTCGACAGTTCTAACTATGGCTACACCTTC. This gives the protein CATSREFDSSNYGYTF.

The V gene is TRBV9, the J gene TRBJ1-1; unclear D gene. V was cut by 0 bases and J by 3 bases, with 9 bases left in between. The CDR3 length is 14 residues. The V gene's germline CDR1 is SGDLS and CDR2 YYNGEE. The CDR3 DNA is TGTGCCAGCAGCGTAGGGCTTCCCGACACTGAAGCTTTCTTT. Translated, it gives CASSVGLPDTEAFF.

The chain uses TRBV6-6 and TRBJ1-2, with D perhaps matching TRBD1 (5 bases). The germline V gene encodes CDR1 MNHNY and CDR2 SVGAGI (reference sequence). Trimming cost V 4 bases and J 4 bases, with 13 bases left between them. The CDR3 length is 14 residues. Written as DNA, the CDR3 is TGTGCCAGCAGTTCATCAGGGAACCCCTATGGCTACACCTTC. The encoded protein is CASSSSGNPYGYTF.

The V call is TRBV6-6, the J call TRBJ2-2; 7 nucleotides agree with TRBD1. The CDR3 extends over 15 amino acids. The V gene's germline CDR1 is MNHNY and CDR2 SVGAGI (reference sequence). The trim removed 7 bases at V and 2 bases at J, leaving 7 bases unmatched. The CDR3 sequence: CASIWGQSNTGELFF. The CDR3 coding sequence is TGTGCCAGCATCTGGGGACAGAGTAACACCGGGGAGCTGTTTTTT.

The rearrangement links TRBV5-1 to TRBJ2-1; TRBD2 aligns across 7 bases. CDR1 SGHRS and CDR2 YFSETQ come from the germline V gene. The length of the CDR3 is 15 residues. V trimming: 4 bases; J trimming: 4 bases; junction bases outside the gene matches: 8. The CDR3 spells CASSGTNGRYNEQFF. The CDR3 bases are TGCGCCAGCAGCGGGACCAACGGGAGGTACAATGAGCAGTTCTTC. The full variable domain, in which reference TRBV5-1 and TRBJ2-1 provide the parts outside the CDR3, is KAGVTQTPRYLIKTRGQQVTLSCSPISGHRSVSWYQQTPGQGLQFLFEYFSETQRNKGNFPGRFSGRQFSNSRSEMNVSTLELGDSALYLCASSGTNGRYNEQFFGPGTRLTVL.

This clone was detected once. V usage is TRBV4-2 and J usage is TRBJ2-1; a possible D gene is TRBD1 (6 bases). V was cut by 0 bases and J by 0 bases, with 9 bases left in between. In germline, CDR1 is LGHNA, CDR2 YNFKEQ. The CDR3 sequence is 16 residues long. The CDR3 DNA reads TGTGCCAGCAGCCAAGATCAGGGGAGCTCCTACAATGAGCAGTTCTTC. It codes for CASSQDQGSSYNEQFF.

This chain joins TRBV5-1 and TRBJ2-7; 7 nucleotides line up with TRBD2. The V gene's germline CDR1 is SGHRS and CDR2 YFSETQ. The CDR3 contains 13 residues. Trimming took 4 bases from V and 4 from J; bases not matched to a gene: 5. CDR3 nucleotide sequence: TGCGCCAGCAGCATTGGCGGGAGATACGAGCAGTACTTC. Residues: CASSIGGRYEQYF. Full variable domain (outside the CDR3, taken from reference TRBV5-1 and TRBJ2-7): KAGVTQTPRYLIKTRGQQVTLSCSPISGHRSVSWYQQTPGQGLQFLFEYFSETQRNKGNFPGRFSGRQFSNSRSEMNVSTLELGDSALYLCASSIGGRYEQYFGPGTRLTVT.

The chain has TRBV11-3 and TRBJ2-1; 7 bases are a match to TRBD1. V lost 7 bases to trimming and J lost 7 bases; unmatched junction nucleotides: 10. The CDR3 is 14 residues long. CDR1 SGHNT and CDR2 YENEEA come from the germline V gene. CDR3 sequence reads: CASTSGQERNEQFF. The CDR3 nucleotides read TGTGCCAGCACCTCCGGACAGGAAAGAAATGAGCAGTTCTTC.